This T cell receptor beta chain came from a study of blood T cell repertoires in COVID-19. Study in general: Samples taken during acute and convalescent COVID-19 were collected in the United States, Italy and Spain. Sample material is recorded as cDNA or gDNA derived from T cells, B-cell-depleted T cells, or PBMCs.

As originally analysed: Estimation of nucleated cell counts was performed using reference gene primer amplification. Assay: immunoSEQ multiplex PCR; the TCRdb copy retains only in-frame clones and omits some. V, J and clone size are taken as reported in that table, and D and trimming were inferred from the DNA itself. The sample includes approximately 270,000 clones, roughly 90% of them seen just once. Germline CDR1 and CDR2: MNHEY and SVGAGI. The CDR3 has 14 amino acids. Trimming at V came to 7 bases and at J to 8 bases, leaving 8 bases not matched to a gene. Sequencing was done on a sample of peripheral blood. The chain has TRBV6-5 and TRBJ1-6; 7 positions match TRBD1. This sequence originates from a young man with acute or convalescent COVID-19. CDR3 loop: CASKRGPLDSPLHF. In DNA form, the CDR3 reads TGTGCCAGCAAAAGGGGGCCCCTCGATTCACCCCTCCACTTT.